This paragraph covers one TCR beta chain sequence. Its antigen is not identified. The sample belongs to a study of T cells in localized non-small cell lung cancer. Regarding the study as a whole: It remains possible that heterogeneity exists, since only one tumor region was sequenced. Median detection of top 100 tumor clones in adjacent lung was over 45 clones.

Sequenced by immunoSEQ multiplex PCR; TCRdb stores in-frame clones only, minus some. This table has some 21,000 clones, roughly 87% appearing once. V was pared by 3 bases and J by 3 bases, with 5 bases between. The CDR3 length is 13 residues. Germline V gene data show CDR1 as KGHSH and CDR2 as LQKENI. This clonotype originated in a male donor aged 60 or over with stage II lung adenocarcinoma. This specimen was peripheral blood mononuclear cells, taken before any cancer treatment. V and J are TRBV18 and TRBJ1-4; D gene ambiguous. CDR3 region: CASSPRANEKLFF. CDR3 bases: TGTGCCAGCTCACCCAGAGCTAATGAAAAACTGTTTTTT.